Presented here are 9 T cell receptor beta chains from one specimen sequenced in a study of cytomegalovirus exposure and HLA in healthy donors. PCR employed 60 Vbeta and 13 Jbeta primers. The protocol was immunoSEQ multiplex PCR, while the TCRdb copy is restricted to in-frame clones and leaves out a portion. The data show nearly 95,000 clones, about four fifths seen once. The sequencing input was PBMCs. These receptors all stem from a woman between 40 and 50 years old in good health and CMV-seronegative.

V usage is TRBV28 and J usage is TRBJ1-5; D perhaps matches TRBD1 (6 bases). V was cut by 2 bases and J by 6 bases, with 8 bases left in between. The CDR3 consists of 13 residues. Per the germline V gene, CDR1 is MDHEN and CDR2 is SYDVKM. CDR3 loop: CASSLRGGQPQHF. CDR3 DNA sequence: TGTGCCAGCAGTTTAAGGGGGGGTCAGCCCCAGCATTTT.

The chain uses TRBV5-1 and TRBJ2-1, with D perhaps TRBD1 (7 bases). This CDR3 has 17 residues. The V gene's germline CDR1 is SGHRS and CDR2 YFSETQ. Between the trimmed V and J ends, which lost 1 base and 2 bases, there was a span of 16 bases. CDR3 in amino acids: CASSLILARGAYNEQFF. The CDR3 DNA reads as TGCGCCAGCAGCTTGATCCTGGCCAGGGGGGCCTACAATGAGCAGTTCTTC.

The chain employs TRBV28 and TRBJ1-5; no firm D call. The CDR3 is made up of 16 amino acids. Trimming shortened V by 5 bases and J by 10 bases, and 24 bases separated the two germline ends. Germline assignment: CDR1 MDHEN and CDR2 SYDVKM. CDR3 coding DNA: TGTGCCAGCAGTCCCTACGCTGCGGGTCGGCGGCTTCCCCAGCATTTT. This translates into CASSPYAAGRRLPQHF.

CDR3 sequence: CASSQKPGREQYF. DNA of the CDR3: TGTGCCAGCAGCCAGAAGCCAGGGAGGGAGCAGTACTTC. The V and J genes are TRBV7-9 and TRBJ2-7; perhaps TRBD2 as D (6 bases). CDR1 and CDR2 (germline): SEHNR, FQNEAQ (reference sequence). The length of the CDR3 is 13 residues. Trimming shortened V by 5 bases and J by 7 bases, and 15 bases separated the two germline ends.

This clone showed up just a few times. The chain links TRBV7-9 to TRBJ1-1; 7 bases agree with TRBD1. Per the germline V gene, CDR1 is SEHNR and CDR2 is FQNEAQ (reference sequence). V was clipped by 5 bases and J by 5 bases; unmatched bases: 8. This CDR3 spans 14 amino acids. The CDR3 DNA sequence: TGTGCCAGCAGCCCAGACAGGGTTGGAACTGAAGCTTTCTTT. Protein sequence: CASSPDRVGTEAFF.

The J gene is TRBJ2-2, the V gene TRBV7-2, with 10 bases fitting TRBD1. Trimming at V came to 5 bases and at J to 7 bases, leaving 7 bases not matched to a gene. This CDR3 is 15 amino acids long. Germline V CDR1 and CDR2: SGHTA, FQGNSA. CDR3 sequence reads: CASSQDRGLVGELFF. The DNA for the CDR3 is TGTGCCAGCAGCCAAGACAGGGGGCTCGTCGGGGAGCTGTTTTTT.

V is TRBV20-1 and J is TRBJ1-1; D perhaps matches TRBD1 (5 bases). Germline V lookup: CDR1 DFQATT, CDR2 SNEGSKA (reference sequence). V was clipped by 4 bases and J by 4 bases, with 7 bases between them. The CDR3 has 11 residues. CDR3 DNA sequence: TGCAGTGCTACGGGGGGCACTGAAGCTTTCTTT. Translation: CSATGGTEAFF.

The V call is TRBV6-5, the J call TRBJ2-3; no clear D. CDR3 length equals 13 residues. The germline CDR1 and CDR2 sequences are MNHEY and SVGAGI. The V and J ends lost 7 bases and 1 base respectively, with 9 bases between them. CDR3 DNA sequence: TGTGCCAGCACCCAACCGGGCACAGATACGCAGTATTTT. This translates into CASTQPGTDTQYF.

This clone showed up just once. The CDR3: CASTTGGTGLNSPLHF. DNA for the CDR3: TGTGCCAGTACGACGGGGGGGACCGGGCTTAATTCACCCCTCCACTTT. V is TRBV19 and J is TRBJ1-6; D perhaps matches TRBD1 (5 bases). V dropped 7 bases and J dropped 6 bases, with 19 bases sitting between them. Germline loops: CDR1 LNHDA, CDR2 SQIVND (reference sequence). The CDR3 is made up of 16 amino acids.